This passage covers 7 T cell receptor beta chains from one sample sequenced in a study of human T cells and chemical hapten exposure. Time point meaning: healthy volunteer bleed at 2 weeks. Extraction yielded total RNA from whole blood (unfractionated). TCRdb reprocessed the RACE reads via MiXCR and lists one record per CDR3 protein. The table has roughly 130,000 distinct CDR3 sequences, about 9.4% seen once. Sequenced input: whole blood. Source of these receptors: a male donor in good health. Some clones in this sample may be carry-over from other donors' samples.

This clonotype was seen many times. The chain links TRBV7-2 to TRBJ2-5, with D perhaps matching TRBD2 (6 bases). The V end lost 4 bases, the J end lost 3 bases, and 15 bases lay between the germline ends. CDR3 size: 15 residues. CDR1 and CDR2 from the germline V gene are SGHTA and FQGNSA. The CDR3 DNA reads TGTGCCAGCAGCTCCACCCGGGACTTAGAAGAGACCCAGTACTTC. This translates into CASSSTRDLEETQYF. Combining the CDR3 with reference TRBV7-2 and TRBJ2-5 gives the whole variable domain GAGVSQSPSNKVTEKGKDVELRCDPISGHTALYWYRQSLGQGLEFLIYFQGNSAPDKSGLPSDRFSAERTGGSVSTLTIQRTQQEDSAVYLCASSSTRDLEETQYFGPGTRLLVL.

This clonotype was counted at least ten times. The rearrangement uses TRBV7-9 and TRBJ1-4; 7 bases are shared with TRBD1. The CDR3 has 18 residues. CDR1 and CDR2 (germline): SEHNR, FQNEAQ (reference sequence). V shed 5 bases, J shed 1 base, and the junction held 13 bases outside the gene matches. As DNA, the CDR3 is TGTGCCAGCAGCCCCCTCTTCGGACAGGTCGGAACTAATGAAAAACTGTTTTTT. It translates to CASSPLFGQVGTNEKLFF.

The V and J genes are TRBV18 and TRBJ1-4; the D gene is possibly TRBD1 (6 bases). This CDR3 contains 16 residues. Germline loops: CDR1 KGHSH, CDR2 LQKENI. V gave up 1 base and J gave up 0 bases, with 9 bases separating them. The CDR3 sequence is CASSPRQGTTNEKLFF. The DNA of the CDR3 is TGTGCCAGCTCACCACGCCAGGGGACAACTAATGAAAAACTGTTTTTT.

This clonotype showed up many times. The genes are TRBV12-5 and TRBJ1-5; TRBD1 matches at 7 bases. The trim removed 7 bases at V and 6 bases at J, leaving 9 bases unmatched. The CDR3 spans 14 residues. Germline CDR1 reads LGHNT; CDR2 reads FRNRAP. CDR3 sequence (DNA): TGTGCTAGTGCCATCGGACAGGACACTCAGCCCCAGCATTTT. It yields the protein CASAIGQDTQPQHF.

This clonotype was counted between two and nine times. This chain joins TRBV7-9 and TRBJ1-1; TRBD1 matches 8 bases. The CDR3 loop spans 13 amino acids. Germline CDR1 SEHNR, CDR2 FQNEAQ (reference sequence). V shed 5 bases, J shed 7 bases, and the junction held 6 bases outside the gene matches. Written as DNA, the CDR3 is TGTGCCAGCAGCCCCCGGACAGGGATTGAAGCTTTCTTT. Amino acids: CASSPRTGIEAFF.

This clonotype has a handful of counts. The chain links TRBV7-2 to TRBJ1-1; the D gene is possibly TRBD1 (5 bases). The V end was cut by 4 bases, the J end by 4 bases, with 10 bases between. Germline loops: CDR1 SGHTA, CDR2 FQGNSA. The CDR3 length is 13 residues. The DNA of the CDR3 is TGTGCCAGCAGCTCGGACACGATCACTGAAGCTTTCTTT. Translation: CASSSDTITEAFF. Full variable domain (rest looked up from reference TRBV7-2 and TRBJ1-1): GAGVSQSPSNKVTEKGKDVELRCDPISGHTALYWYRQSLGQGLEFLIYFQGNSAPDKSGLPSDRFSAERTGGSVSTLTIQRTQQEDSAVYLCASSSDTITEAFFGQGTRLTVV.

This clonotype was seen a few times. V and J are TRBV28 and TRBJ2-5, with D hard to call. The CDR3 runs 14 residues. The V end was cut by 6 bases, the J end by 4 bases, with 15 bases between. The germline V gene encodes CDR1 MDHEN and CDR2 SYDVKM. The CDR3: CASSVVGLGETQYF. Written as DNA, the CDR3 is TGTGCCAGCAGCGTGGTGGGTCTTGGAGAGACCCAGTACTTC.